Each of the 9 T cell receptor beta chains below was sequenced from the same sample in a study of neurological immune-mediated disorders. Specified time point: technical triplicate 2. TCRdb re-derived calls from the 5' RACE reads in MiXCR, one entry per CDR3 protein. The sample carries under 65,000 distinct CDR3 sequences, nearly 25% recorded once. Input material: PBMCs. Every receptor here comes from a man between 60 and 75 years old with HTLV-1-associated myelopathy (HAM/TSP).

Many counts were recorded for this clonotype. This sequence joins TRBV20-1 and TRBJ2-7, with 8 nucleotides matching TRBD2. Germline-derived CDR1 and CDR2 are DFQATT and SNEGSKA (reference sequence). With V trimmed by 3 bases and J by 5 bases, 6 bases remained unmatched. The CDR3 extends over 13 amino acids. CDR3 region: CSASGRAFNEQYF. As DNA, the CDR3 is TGCAGTGCTAGCGGGAGGGCCTTCAACGAGCAGTACTTC.

This clonotype was seen a single time. The V and J genes are TRBV5-1 and TRBJ2-7; weak D call: TRBD1 (7 bases). Germline V lookup: CDR1 SGHRS, CDR2 YFSETQ. The CDR3 totals 12 residues. Trimming left V 4 bases short and J 12 bases short, with 17 bases between. The CDR3 here is CASSTEQGRLYF. As DNA, the CDR3 is TGCGCCAGCAGCACCGAACAGGGGAGGTTGTACTTC.

This clonotype was observed at least ten times. This rearrangement joins TRBV7-8 to TRBJ2-3; D remains ambiguous. The CDR3 consists of 14 residues. Germline CDR1 is SGHVS and CDR2 is FQNEAQ. V was shortened by 1 base and J by 5 bases, with 10 bases between the two germline ends. CDR3 sequence reads: CASSLGPRVDTQYF. The CDR3 DNA reads as TGTGCCAGCAGCTTAGGACCTCGGGTAGATACGCAGTATTTT.

This clonotype was observed many times. The chain joins TRBV20-1 to TRBJ1-1; tentative D call: TRBD1 (5 bases). CDR1 is DFQATT, CDR2 SNEGSKA, per germline (reference sequence). The CDR3 is 14 amino acids. The CDR3 coding sequence is TGCAGCGCAAGTTCCGGTCGGGGGGTCACTGAAGCTTTCTTT. Amino acids: CSASSGRGVTEAFF.

For this clonotype: This clone may be a read error of a much larger clone one base away. The rearrangement uses TRBV6-6 and TRBJ1-5; the D is unclear. From germline, CDR1 is MNHNY and CDR2 SVGAGI (reference sequence). This CDR3 has 13 amino acids. The germline V and J ends were trimmed by 6 bases and 11 bases, with 17 bases remaining between them. CDR3 DNA sequence: TGTGCCAGCAGCAGAGGGTGGGAGCAGACCCAGCATTTT. This sequence encodes CASSRGWEQTQHF.

At least ten counts were recorded for this clonotype. V is TRBV3-1 and J is TRBJ2-3; D possibly uses TRBD1 or TRBD2 (5 bases each). CDR3 length equals 15 residues. Germline CDR1 and CDR2: LGHDT and YNNKEL (reference sequence). Deletions cut 4 bases from V and 5 bases from J, with 16 bases between. DNA of the CDR3: TGTGCCAGCAGCCCCAAGGGGAGCCCGGGAGATACGCAGTATTTT. Protein: CASSPKGSPGDTQYF.

This clonotype occurred many times. The chain uses TRBV20-1 and TRBJ2-7, with 8 bases fitting TRBD1. Germline assignment: CDR1 DFQATT and CDR2 SNEGSKA (reference sequence). V lost 0 bases and J lost 4; bases outside the gene matches: 5. The CDR3 totals 14 residues. The CDR3 reads CSARDLTGEYEQYF. CDR3 DNA sequence: TGCAGTGCTAGAGACCTGACAGGGGAGTACGAGCAGTACTTC.

The table lists this clonotype with many counts. The chain couples TRBV11-2 to TRBJ2-2, with D unresolved. Germline values: CDR1 SGHAT, CDR2 FQNNGV. CDR3 size: 11 residues. Deletions cut 4 bases from V and 7 bases from J, with 4 bases between. The CDR3 sequence: CASSYLGELFF. As DNA, the CDR3 is TGTGCCAGCAGCTATCTCGGGGAGCTGTTTTTT.

The rearrangement links TRBV15 to TRBJ2-7; D is undetermined. The CDR3 contains 13 residues. Trimming left V 0 bases short and J 7 bases short, with 10 bases between. Germline values: CDR1 LNHNV, CDR2 YYDKDF (reference sequence). In nucleotides, the CDR3 is TGTGCCACCAGCAGAGATAGGTTGTTAGAGCAGTACTTC. It encodes CATSRDRLLEQYF.